This TCR beta chain was retrieved from a study of T cells and Merkel cell carcinoma outcomes. TCRdb keeps only in-frame clones here, not all; method: immunoSEQ multiplex PCR. This sample has 3,600 or so clones, with approximately 92% found just once. Study-wide findings and caveats: Reportedly, T-cell repertoire with density predicts Merkel cell carcinoma outcomes.

Trimming took 7 bases from V and 9 from J, leaving 13 bases between them. The CDR3 consists of 12 residues. To note about this clone: Antigen: not known.

The clonotype was recovered from a human donor with Merkel cell carcinoma. The specimen was tumor tissue from Merkel cell carcinoma. The chain combines TRBV23-1 with TRBJ2-1; D is undetermined. TRBV23-1 counts as an open reading frame of uncertain function. The CDR3 sequence: CASNRRRIEQFF. DNA of the CDR3: TGCGCCAGCAATCGCCGTAGAATTGAGCAGTTCTTC.